This T cell receptor beta chain was recorded in a study of cytotoxic CD8 clonotypes in ibrutinib-treated CLL. Study-wide context: Patients attained approximately 25 partial and 2 complete responses; at median approximately 70 months, around 15 remained remitted while about twelve progressed.

This clone was seen just once. The table came from immunoSEQ multiplex PCR; TCRdb's copy has only in-frame clones and leaves some out. Among under 150,000 clones, 91% were seen once, and the ten largest hold roughly 10%. V was clipped by 7 bases and J by 7 bases; unmatched bases: 13. The CDR3 has 14 amino acids. Looked up from germline, CDR1 is MDHEN and CDR2 is SYDVKM. The chain couples TRBV28 to TRBJ2-7; 7 nucleotides line up with TRBD1. This sequence originates from a human donor with chronic lymphocytic leukemia. The sequencing here drew on PBMCs, taken after 12 months of ibrutinib treatment. The chain's CDR3 is CASTTPGGPFEQYF. CDR3 coding DNA: TGTGCCAGCACGACCCCAGGGGGACCTTTTGAGCAGTACTTC.